These T cell receptor beta chains were read from a single sample in a study of T cell changes during pregnancy in multiple sclerosis. Generated by immunoSEQ multiplex PCR, the TCRdb table keeps only in-frame clones and is missing some. The sample has approximately 85,000 clones; 90% to 95% are singletons. Here the sequenced sample was peripheral blood, taken in the first trimester of pregnancy. The receptors derive from a female donor with multiple sclerosis, enrolled in a pregnancy study. The CDR3 runs from the conserved cysteine through the conserved F or W. A D gene is named only where the DNA matches it firmly. Not every row has a clone size; where given, it reads once, few, many or a size class.

TRBV7-8	.	TRBJ1-2	TRBD1	CASSATGVYGYTF	TGTGCCAGCAGCGCGACAGGGGTCTATGGCTACACCTTC
TRBV28	.	TRBJ2-1	TRBD2	CASSRLGLAGTGEQFF	TGTGCCAGCAGTCGTCTAGGACTAGCGGGAACGGGTGAGCAGTTCTTC
TRBV30	once	TRBJ1-5	TRBD1	CAWRRGTGGNQPQHF	TGTGCCTGGAGAAGGGGGACAGGGGGCAATCAGCCCCAGCATTTT
TRBV9	.	TRBJ2-7	.	CASSVGERAYEQYF	TGTGCCAGCAGCGTAGGTGAGAGGGCCTACGAGCAGTACTTC
TRBV5-1	once	TRBJ2-5	TRBD2	CASSSAGFQETQYF	TGCGCCAGCAGCTCAGCGGGGTTTCAAGAGACCCAGTACTTC
TRBV28	.	TRBJ2-7	TRBD1	CASTARQGARNEQYF	TGTGCCAGCACCGCACGACAGGGGGCGAGGAACGAGCAGTACTTC
TRBV4-1	.	TRBJ1-5	TRBD1	CASSREPRGWGGQPQHF	TGCGCCAGCAGCCGAGAGCCCAGGGGGTGGGGTGGTCAGCCCCAGCATTTT
TRBV4-2	.	TRBJ2-7	TRBD2	CASSPWKPARLAEKLAYEQYF	TGTGCCAGCAGCCCATGGAAACCTGCTCGACTAGCGGAAAAACTAGCCTACGAGCAGTACTTC
TRBV6-4	.	TRBJ1-5	.	CASRIQGQAQPQHF	TGTGCCAGCAGGATACAGGGACAAGCGCAGCCCCAGCATTTT
TRBV7-9	.	TRBJ1-2	.	CASSLSQSNYGYTF	TGTGCCAGCAGCTTAAGTCAGTCTAACTATGGCTACACCTTC
TRBV5-1	.	TRBJ2-1	.	CASSLEPYNEQFF	TGCGCCAGCAGCTTGGAGCCCTACAATGAGCAGTTCTTC
TRBV7-9	.	TRBJ2-5	.	CASSPLTGEQETQYF	TGTGCCAGCAGCCCCCTGACAGGAGAGCAAGAGACCCAGTACTTC
TRBV6-1	.	TRBJ2-7	.	CASSDKKGYLMGEQYF	TGTGCCAGCAGTGACAAGAAGGGGTACCTGATGGGGGAGCAGTACTTC
TRBV5-1	.	TRBJ2-1	TRBD1	CASSRGPRGSYNEQFF	TGCGCCAGCAGTAGGGGGCCCCGTGGCTCCTACAATGAGCAGTTCTTC
TRBV11-2	.	TRBJ2-5	TRBD2	CASSLVAGGQETQYF	TGTGCCAGCAGCTTAGTAGCGGGGGGGCAAGAGACCCAGTACTTC
TRBV6-5	.	TRBJ2-3	.	CASSRLGEATDTQYF	TGTGCCAGCTCCCGACTAGGGGAAGCCACAGATACGCAGTATTTT
TRBV19	.	TRBJ1-1	.	CASSTDTGLGSTEAFF	TGTGCCAGTAGTACAGACACAGGGCTGGGCTCTACTGAAGCTTTCTTT
TRBV7-9	.	TRBJ2-1	.	CASSTRLGADNEQFF	TGTGCCAGCAGCACGCGACTAGGAGCGGACAATGAGCAGTTCTTC